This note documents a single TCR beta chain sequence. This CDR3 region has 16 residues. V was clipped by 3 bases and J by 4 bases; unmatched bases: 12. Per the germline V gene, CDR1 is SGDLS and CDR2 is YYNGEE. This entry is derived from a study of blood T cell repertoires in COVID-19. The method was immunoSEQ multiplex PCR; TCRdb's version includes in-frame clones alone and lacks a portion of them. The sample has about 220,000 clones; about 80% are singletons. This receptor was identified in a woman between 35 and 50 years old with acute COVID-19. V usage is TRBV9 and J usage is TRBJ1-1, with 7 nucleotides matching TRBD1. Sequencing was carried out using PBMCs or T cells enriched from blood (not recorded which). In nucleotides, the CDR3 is TGTGCCAGCAGCGCCCAAGCTGGACAGGAGGTCACTGAAGCTTTCTTT. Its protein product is CASSAQAGQEVTEAFF.